Shown below are 28 T cell receptor beta chains from a single sample sequenced in a study of blood T cell repertoires in COVID-19. Repertoires were generated with immunoSEQ multiplex PCR, while TCRdb's copy carries only in-frame clones and drops some. The sample carries 150,000 to 200,000 clones, around 84% recorded once. What was sequenced was peripheral blood. All receptors come from a woman of 80 years or more with acute or convalescent COVID-19.

This clone was observed once. The chain couples TRBV6-5 to TRBJ1-1; TRBD1 agrees at 9 bases. The germline gives CDR1 MNHEY, CDR2 SVGAGI. The CDR3 runs to 14 residues. With 6 bases clipped from V and 3 bases from J, the junction kept 5 bases outside the gene matches. The DNA for the CDR3 is TGTGCCAGCAGCCTAGGACAGGGGTACACTGAAGCTTTCTTT. Encoded protein: CASSLGQGYTEAFF.

The V gene is TRBV14, the J gene TRBJ2-1; D call uncertain. Germline V gene lookup returns CDR1 SGHDN and CDR2 FVKESK. Trimming pared 5 bases from V and 8 bases from J, leaving 10 bases between. This CDR3 contains 12 residues. The CDR3 here is CASSNGIYEQFF. The DNA of the CDR3 is TGTGCCAGCAGCAACGGTATCTATGAGCAGTTCTTC.

V usage is TRBV2 and J usage is TRBJ1-1, with 11 bases aligning to TRBD1. V lost 5 bases and J lost 4; bases outside the gene matches: 6. CDR3 size: 15 residues. Germline V gene lookup returns CDR1 SNHLY and CDR2 FYNNEI. The CDR3 sequence: CASSRDRGLGTEAFF. DNA for the CDR3: TGTGCCAGCAGTCGGGACAGGGGGTTAGGCACTGAAGCTTTCTTT.

The chain combines TRBV5-5 with TRBJ2-3, with 13 bases identical to TRBD2. Germline loops: CDR1 SGHKS, CDR2 YYEKEE (reference sequence). The CDR3 spans 19 residues. V dropped 3 bases and J dropped 2; count of bases not matched to a gene: 12. In DNA form, the CDR3 reads TGTGCCAGCAGCTCCCTAGTCGGGACTAGCGGGGCGCCCACAGATACGCAGTATTTT. Residues: CASSSLVGTSGAPTDTQYF.

The chain uses TRBV28 and TRBJ1-2, with TRBD1 matching 7 bases. Germline trimming cut 4 bases from V and 6 bases from J; bases unmatched to any gene: 5. The CDR3 is 13 amino acids. Germline loops: CDR1 MDHEN, CDR2 SYDVKM. CDR3 DNA sequence: TGTGCCAGCAGTTCCGACAGGGCCCATGGCTACACCTTC. Its translation: CASSSDRAHGYTF.

This clone was seen at least ten times. V is TRBV29-1 and J is TRBJ2-7, with 10 bases that match TRBD2. The V gene end was trimmed by 4 bases and the J gene end by 6 bases; junction bases not matched to a gene: 9. The CDR3 is made up of 14 amino acids. CDR1 and CDR2 from the germline V gene are SQVTM and ANQGSEA. CDR3 DNA sequence: TGCAGCGTTGCCCGCGGGACTAGCGTCTCCGAGCAGTACTTC. Translating it yields CSVARGTSVSEQYF.

This chain joins TRBV7-2 and TRBJ1-6, with D tentatively TRBD1 (5 bases). Trimming took off 0 bases at V and 0 bases at J, with 6 bases between the two ends. CDR1 and CDR2 (germline): SGHTA, FQGNSA. There are 16 residues in the CDR3. The CDR3 spells CASSLAQGSYNSPLHF. The CDR3 coding sequence is TGTGCCAGCAGCTTAGCGCAGGGCTCCTATAATTCACCCCTCCACTTT.

V usage is TRBV11-2 and J usage is TRBJ2-2, with a tentative D call TRBD2 (6 bases). This CDR3 has 15 residues. Germline loops: CDR1 SGHAT, CDR2 FQNNGV. V was cut by 4 bases and J by 6 bases, with 15 bases left in between. CDR3 nucleotide sequence: TGTGCCAGCAGCTCCCCCGGAGGGCTGGCCGGGGAGCTGTTTTTT. This encodes CASSSPGGLAGELFF.

The V call is TRBV7-2, the J call TRBJ1-5; a possible D gene is TRBD1 (6 bases). V gave up 2 bases and J gave up 2 bases, with 10 bases separating them. The germline V gene has CDR1 SGHTA and CDR2 FQGNSA. The length of the CDR3 is 15 residues. CDR3 bases: TGTGCCAGCAGCTTAACAGCAGGGGGCAATCAGCCCCAGCATTTT. Translated, it gives CASSLTAGGNQPQHF.

The chain combines TRBV11-2 with TRBJ1-6, with D possibly matching TRBD1 (5 bases). V was trimmed by 1 base and J by 6 bases, leaving 10 bases between them. This CDR3 contains 15 residues. Germline V gene lookup returns CDR1 SGHAT and CDR2 FQNNGV. Here the CDR3 reads CASSLGGGGNSPLHF. The CDR3 DNA follows: TGTGCCAGCAGCTTAGGGGGCGGGGGTAATTCACCCCTCCACTTT.

The rearrangement joins TRBV2 to TRBJ1-4; 8 bases are shared with TRBD1. CDR3 length: 16 residues. Germline V gene data show CDR1 as SNHLY and CDR2 as FYNNEI. J lost 0 bases, V lost 4 bases, and 4 bases had no gene match. The CDR3, as DNA: TGTGCCAGCAGTGTAGGACAGGGATCAACTAATGAAAAACTGTTTTTT. Encoded protein: CASSVGQGSTNEKLFF. The complete variable domain, with remaining parts taken from reference TRBV2 and TRBJ1-4, reads EPEVTQTPSHQVTQMGQEVILRCVPISNHLYFYWYRQILGQKVEFLVSFYNNEISEKSEIFDDQFSVERPDGSNFTLKIRSTKLEDSAMYFCASSVGQGSTNEKLFFGSGTQLSVL.

V is TRBV6-1 and J is TRBJ1-1; TRBD1 aligns across 9 bases. The germline V gene has CDR1 MNHNS and CDR2 SASEGT. This CDR3 has 17 residues. V shed 2 bases, J shed 0 bases, and the junction held 7 bases outside the gene matches. DNA for the CDR3: TGTGCCAGCAGTGAACCCAAGGGACAGGGACTGAACACTGAAGCTTTCTTT. Its protein is CASSEPKGQGLNTEAFF.

In its sample, this clone was seen once. The chain links TRBV6-1 to TRBJ2-7; D might be TRBD2 (6 bases). CDR1 and CDR2 (germline): MNHNS, SASEGT. Deletions cut 3 bases from V and 4 bases from J, with 13 bases between. CDR3 length equals 14 residues. The DNA of the CDR3 is TGTGCCAGCAGTGATTCGGGGGAAGGTTACGAGCAGTACTTC. This sequence encodes CASSDSGEGYEQYF.

This clone was counted a few times. The J gene is TRBJ1-2, the V gene TRBV7-9; TRBD1 might be the D (6 bases). In germline, CDR1 is SEHNR, CDR2 FQNEAQ (reference sequence). This CDR3 is 16 amino acids long. V was cut by 4 bases and J by 0 bases, with 15 bases left in between. CDR3 region: CASSSITGQANYGYTF. CDR3 bases: TGTGCCAGCAGCTCAATAACAGGGCAGGCTAACTATGGCTACACCTTC.

The rearrangement joins TRBV10-2 to TRBJ2-5; possibly TRBD1 for D (5 bases). Germline-derived CDR1 and CDR2 are WSHSY and SAAADI. Trimming took 6 bases from V and 2 from J, leaving 10 bases between them. The CDR3 totals 13 residues. The CDR3 protein is CASRPTGQETQYF. The DNA for the CDR3 is TGCGCCAGCAGACCCACAGGACAAGAGACCCAGTACTTC.

The chain links TRBV30 to TRBJ1-2, with D unresolved. The germline V and J ends were trimmed by 0 bases and 5 bases, with 13 bases remaining between them. Germline-derived CDR1 and CDR2 are GTSNPN and SVGIG (reference sequence). This CDR3 has 14 residues. CDR3 DNA sequence: TGTGCCTGGAGTGTGTACAGAGAGAATTATGGCTACACCTTC. As protein: CAWSVYRENYGYTF.

The rearrangement uses TRBV2 and TRBJ1-3; TRBD1 matches at 10 bases. The CDR3 contains 17 residues. Trimming at V came to 5 bases and at J to 2 bases, leaving 9 bases not matched to a gene. Looked up from germline, CDR1 is SNHLY and CDR2 is FYNNEI. CDR3 region: CASSPGTGAFAGNTIYF. The CDR3 region has the DNA TGTGCCAGCAGTCCCGGGACAGGGGCTTTTGCTGGAAACACCATATATTTT.

This rearrangement joins TRBV19 to TRBJ2-2; D is perhaps TRBD2 (6 bases). The CDR3 totals 17 residues. The V end lost 7 bases, the J end lost 2 bases, and 20 bases lay between the germline ends. From germline, CDR1 is LNHDA and CDR2 SQIVND (reference sequence). The CDR3 DNA sequence: TGTGCCAGTATCGATTGGGCGGGGAAACTCAACACCGGGGAGCTGTTTTTT. This codes for CASIDWAGKLNTGELFF.

The J gene is TRBJ1-1, the V gene TRBV29-1; perhaps TRBD1 as D (6 bases). In germline, CDR1 is SQVTM, CDR2 ANQGSEA. The CDR3 consists of 11 residues. Deletions cut 6 bases from V and 5 bases from J, with 10 bases between. CDR3 amino acids: CSVTGFTEAFF. The CDR3 DNA reads as TGCAGCGTCACAGGGTTTACTGAAGCTTTCTTT.

V usage is TRBV28 and J usage is TRBJ2-2, with 7 bases lining up with TRBD2. The CDR3 runs 15 residues. V trimming: 7 bases; J trimming: 4 bases; junction bases outside the gene matches: 9. CDR1 is MDHEN and CDR2 is SYDVKM in the germline V gene. CDR3: CASTPSGTFTGELFF. CDR3 DNA sequence: TGTGCCAGCACTCCCAGCGGGACCTTCACCGGGGAGCTGTTTTTT.

This chain connects TRBV27 to TRBJ1-1, with 10 bases that match TRBD1. The CDR3 sequence is 19 residues long. With 0 bases clipped from V and 4 bases from J, the junction kept 14 bases outside the gene matches. Germline-derived CDR1 and CDR2 are MNHEY and SMNVEV (reference sequence). The CDR3 coding sequence is TGTGCCAGCAGTTTATCATCCATCCGGGACAGGGGATGGCGCACTGAAGCTTTCTTT. Amino acids: CASSLSSIRDRGWRTEAFF.

This chain connects TRBV25-1 to TRBJ2-1; D is perhaps TRBD1 (6 bases). CDR1 MGHDK and CDR2 SYGVNS come from the germline V gene. V was pared by 6 bases and J by 5 bases, with 11 bases between. This CDR3 is built from 13 residues. The CDR3 here is CASRMTGDNEQFF. In DNA form, the CDR3 reads TGTGCCAGCAGGATGACAGGTGACAATGAGCAGTTCTTC.

The V and J genes are TRBV15 and TRBJ1-4, with D possibly matching TRBD1 (6 bases). The germline V gene has CDR1 LNHNV and CDR2 YYDKDF (reference sequence). CDR3 size: 15 residues. Trimming left V 5 bases short and J 5 bases short, with 15 bases between. CDR3 nucleotide sequence: TGTGCCACCAGCCCCCGGACAGTTGAGAATGAAAAACTGTTTTTT. It translates to CATSPRTVENEKLFF.

This clone has only a few counts. This sequence joins TRBV9 and TRBJ1-1; weak D call: TRBD1 (5 bases). Germline V gene data show CDR1 as SGDLS and CDR2 as YYNGEE. Trimming removed 0 bases from V and 2 bases from J, with 11 bases in between. The CDR3 runs to 15 residues. The CDR3 region is CASSVGGGVNTEAFF. The CDR3 DNA reads TGTGCCAGCAGCGTAGGTGGGGGGGTTAACACTGAAGCTTTCTTT.

This clone appeared a single time. The V call is TRBV10-3, the J call TRBJ1-3, with 7 bases lining up with TRBD1. CDR1 and CDR2 from the germline V gene are ENHRY and SYGVKD. CDR3 length: 13 residues. With V trimmed by 5 bases and J by 4 bases, 2 bases remained unmatched. The CDR3 loop reads CAISLGQGNTIYF. The DNA for the CDR3 is TGTGCCATCAGTTTGGGACAGGGAAACACCATATATTTT.

This sequence joins TRBV7-6 and TRBJ2-1; TRBD2 might be the D (5 bases). The CDR3 contains 15 residues. The V gene lost 1 base and the J gene lost 6 bases, with 13 bases spanning the gap. Germline-derived CDR1 and CDR2 are SGHVS and FNYEAQ. Here the CDR3 DNA reads TGTGCCAGCAGCTTAGGGACTGCCCCCGCCAATGAGCAGTTCTTC. Protein product: CASSLGTAPANEQFF.

The chain joins TRBV4-1 to TRBJ1-2; D gene unclear. The CDR3 totals 14 residues. The V gene lost 2 bases and the J gene lost 3 bases, with 10 bases spanning the gap. CDR1 is MGHRA, CDR2 YSYEKL, per germline. The CDR3 nucleotides read TGCGCCAGCAGCCAAACGACACTGGACTATGGCTACACCTTC. Protein: CASSQTTLDYGYTF.

This chain links TRBV9 with TRBJ1-1; 10 positions agree with TRBD1. Germline V gene sequence: CDR1 SGDLS, CDR2 YYNGEE. V gave up 2 bases and J gave up 7 bases; unmatched junction bases: 8. This CDR3 has 15 amino acids. CDR3 DNA sequence: TGTGCCAGCAGCGTGACAGGGGGCGCGAAGGGTGAAGCTTTCTTT. This sequence encodes CASSVTGGAKGEAFF.